This T cell receptor beta chain was captured in a study of blood T cell repertoires in COVID-19 (dated by TCRdb to the early 2020s). General notes on the study: Samples covering the acute and convalescent phases of COVID-19 were provided by collaborators in the United States, Italy and Spain. The prospective study material was composed of cDNA or gDNA derived from T cells, B-cell-depleted T cells, or PBMCs. Deeply sampled blood TCRbeta repertoires from subjects exposed to, actively infected with, or recovered from COVID-19 were included in the dataset. The repertoires were released in a freely available public database intended as a resource for research on the immune response to SARS-CoV-2. The samples were drawn from the first 160 participants of the ongoing ImmuneRACE study and from 1,200 or so subjects provided by 6 global collaborators. The sample metadata nearly always contained a de-identified subject ID, COVID-19 status, age in years and sex. Where available, HLA class I and class II types were obtained from metadata supplied by the sample provider rather than from assay-based typing. Findings and caveats that apply to the study as a whole: The quantity of clinical and demographic metadata differed by source and by participant and was supplied without curation.

The collaborating institutions used their own protocols to collect whole blood in K2EDTA tubes. Collaborator samples were shipped for TCRbeta analysis as frozen whole blood, isolated PBMCs, or DNA extracted from either sample type. The CDR3, cysteine through phenylalanine, is 16 amino acids long. CDR3 DNA is the only sequence kept; it has 48 bases, read in frame from the first base. V lost 5 bases and J lost 2 bases, and the count of bases not matched to a germline gene is 9. CDR1 is given as KGHDR and CDR2 as SFDVKD, both from the germline V gene. On this clone itself: Its antigen has not been determined. No quality values exist for individual bases; no much larger clone is one base distant.

TCRbeta CDR3 regions were amplified from genomic DNA using the immunoSEQ Assay, a bias-controlled multiplex PCR. Processing in the source paper ran as follows. The number of nucleated cells in each sample was estimated by amplification of reference gene primers within the assay. To quantify the absolute abundance of each unique TCRbeta CDR3 rearrangement, sequence reads were collapsed and filtered. For each sample, productive Simpson clonality was calculated as the square root of Simpson's diversity index over productive rearrangements. Not all clones reach the TCRdb copy of this immuneACCESS table, which keeps in-frame sequences only. Checked studies attribute under half of the gap to unresolved V genes and leave the rest unexplained. From that table come the V and J calls and clone size; the DNA was used to work out D and trimming. The sample table contains about 75,000 clones; only one count was recorded for under 90% of them. The top ten constitute about 2.5% of the sample.

The sequenced sample consisted of peripheral blood. The sequence came from a human donor in a cohort sampled during active COVID-19. The chain is encoded by TRBV24-1 joined to TRBJ2-5; the junction holds 8 bases that match TRBD1. CDR3 loop: CATSAPRTGRQETQYF. The bases read TGTGCCACCAGTGCACCTCGGACAGGGCGTCAAGAGACCCAGTACTTC.